This TCR beta chain was obtained from a study of tumor-infiltrating lymphocytes in localized non-small cell lung cancer. The wider study: Some samples were collected after neoadjuvant chemotherapy; smokers, never-smokers and several histologies were included. Resected tumor was paired with non-adjacent uninvolved lung from the same patient. Findings and limits, study-wide: Available tissue quantity limited TCR sequencing to a patient subset. Tumor T-cell fraction from TCR sequencing was not associated with recurrence-free survival (p = 0.61).

After removal of 7 bases from V and 5 bases from J, the junction contained 11 bases not matched to a gene. This CDR3 region has 15 residues. The germline gives CDR1 PRHDT, CDR2 FYEKMQ (reference sequence). TCRdb's table, derived via immunoSEQ multiplex PCR, lists solely in-frame clones and lacks some. This table has roughly 25,000 clones, approximately 71% appearing once. To note about this clone: Antigen unknown.

Sequenced: lung tumor tissue. The rearrangement uses TRBV13 and TRBJ2-5, with 9 positions matching TRBD1. This clonotype was obtained from a human donor with non-small cell lung cancer. The CDR3 DNA follows: TGTGCCAGCACCTTTAAGAACAGGGGGCAGGAGACCCAGTACTTC. Protein product: CASTFKNRGQETQYF. The full variable domain, rest sourced from reference TRBV13 and TRBJ2-5, is AAGVIQSPRHLIKEKRETATLKCYPIPRHDTVYWYQQGPGQDPQFLISFYEKMQSDKGSIPDRFSAQQFSDYHSELNMSSLELGDSALYFCASTFKNRGQETQYFGPGTRLLVL.